These 20 T cell receptor beta chains share one sample of origin, sequenced in a study of cytomegalovirus exposure and HLA in healthy donors. The data were produced by immunoSEQ multiplex PCR, yet TCRdb's version contains in-frame clones alone and is incomplete. The sample lists approximately 160,000 clones; about 89% were seen once. The specimen sequenced was PBMCs. Receptors originate from a woman aged 18-35 years in good health and CMV-seropositive.

The rearrangement joins TRBV19 to TRBJ2-1; a weak D match, TRBD1 (6 bases). This CDR3 comprises 13 residues. Germline values: CDR1 LNHDA, CDR2 SQIVND (reference sequence). V was pared by 6 bases and J by 5 bases, with 11 bases between. DNA of the CDR3: TGTGCCAGTAGCCAGGGGTCCAACAATGAGCAGTTCTTC. Translating it yields CASSQGSNNEQFF.

CDR3 nucleotide sequence: TGTGCCAGCAGCTTGATCATGGGACGGGGGACCTACGAGCAGTACTTC. Translation: CASSLIMGRGTYEQYF. This rearrangement joins TRBV5-4 to TRBJ2-7, with TRBD2 as a possible D gene (6 bases). The CDR3 runs 16 residues. The V end lost 1 base, the J end lost 2 bases, and 16 bases lay between the germline ends. Germline lookup yields CDR1 SGHNT and CDR2 YYREEE (reference sequence).

This chain uses TRBV10-2 with TRBJ1-2; TRBD1 is a possible D gene (6 bases). V was clipped by 7 bases and J by 0 bases, with 15 bases between them. The CDR3 spans 15 residues. CDR1 is WSHSY, CDR2 SAAADI, per germline. CDR3 in amino acids: CASKPDSTTNYGYTF. The CDR3 nucleotides are TGCGCCAGCAAGCCGGACAGTACAACTAACTATGGCTACACCTTC.

Notes on this clone: A junction end diverges from the germline sequence, so it may reflect a read error. J is TRBJ1-6 and V is TRBV5-4; D unclear. The CDR3 is 15 residues long. Germline V gives CDR1 SGHNT, CDR2 YYREEE (reference sequence). The CDR3 region has the DNA TGTGCCAGCAGTTTGGCGGGTTCCTATAATTCACCCCTCCACTTT. It specifies CASSLAGSYNSPLHF.

This clone is a singleton in its sample. The chain recombines TRBV11-2 with TRBJ1-1; D not certain. The V end lost 1 base, the J end lost 3 bases, and 12 bases lay between the germline ends. CDR1 is SGHAT and CDR2 is FQNNGV in the germline V gene. The length of the CDR3 is 15 residues. In DNA, the CDR3 is TGTGCCAGCAGCTTAGGAAGGGCCGGGGACACTGAAGCTTTCTTT. This translates into CASSLGRAGDTEAFF.

J is TRBJ1-5 and V is TRBV5-5; 8 bases match TRBD1. J lost 3 bases, V lost 0 bases, and 5 bases had no gene match. The CDR3 is 16 residues long. Per the germline V gene, CDR1 is SGHKS and CDR2 is YYEKEE (reference sequence). The CDR3 here is CASSLVPGQANQPQHF. CDR3 nucleotide sequence: TGTGCCAGCAGCTTGGTGCCGGGACAGGCCAATCAGCCCCAGCATTTT.

The gene calls are TRBV29-1 and TRBJ2-3; 14 positions agree with TRBD2. With V trimmed by 1 base and J by 3 bases, 3 bases remained unmatched. CDR3 length: 16 residues. Germline loops: CDR1 SQVTM, CDR2 ANQGSEA. CDR3 region: CSVEVGLAGVTDTQYF. The CDR3 DNA is TGCAGCGTTGAAGTGGGACTAGCGGGAGTGACAGATACGCAGTATTTT.

This chain joins TRBV27 and TRBJ1-2; 11 bases agree with TRBD1. CDR3 length: 17 residues. Trimming cost V 6 bases and J 1 base; bases outside gene matches: 10. Germline lookup yields CDR1 MNHEY and CDR2 SMNVEV (reference sequence). In DNA, the CDR3 is TGTGCCAGCAGGACATGGACAGGGGGCGTGTATAACTATGGCTACACCTTC. It codes for CASRTWTGGVYNYGYTF.

J is TRBJ2-2 and V is TRBV7-9; TRBD2 matches at 15 bases. The germline gives CDR1 SEHNR, CDR2 FQNEAQ (reference sequence). The CDR3 is 19 residues long. V was pared by 5 bases and J by 2 bases, with 9 bases of the junction left unmatched. For the CDR3, the DNA is TGTGCCAGCAGCCTCCTCCCGGGACTAGCGGGAGGCAACACCGGGGAGCTGTTTTTT. It translates to CASSLLPGLAGGNTGELFF.

The V gene is TRBV18, the J gene TRBJ2-1, with 8 bases aligning to TRBD2. V gave up 0 bases and J gave up 8 bases; unmatched junction bases: 9. The CDR3 is 16 residues long. CDR1 is KGHSH, CDR2 LQKENI, per germline. The CDR3 is CASSPPSPGGLDEQFF. The DNA for the CDR3 is TGTGCCAGCTCACCACCGTCGCCGGGGGGGCTCGATGAGCAGTTCTTC. The entire variable domain, with the rest obtained from reference TRBV18 and TRBJ2-1, is as follows: NAGVMQNPRHLVRRRGQEARLRCSPMKGHSHVYWYRQLPEEGLKFMVYLQKENIIDESGMPKERFSAEFPKEGPSILRIQQVVRGDSAAYFCASSPPSPGGLDEQFFGPGTRLTVL.

In this sample, this clone turned up once. CDR3 in amino acids: CASSFDMIEAFF. The DNA of the CDR3 is TGTGCCAGCAGCTTTGACATGATTGAAGCTTTCTTT. J is TRBJ1-1 and V is TRBV5-8; D unclear. The CDR3 totals 12 residues. Trimming left V 2 bases short and J 7 bases short, with 9 bases between. Germline-derived CDR1 and CDR2 are SGHTS and YDEGEE.

This chain uses TRBV28 with TRBJ1-2, with 8 bases lining up with TRBD1. The CDR3 spans 16 residues. CDR1 is MDHEN and CDR2 is SYDVKM in the germline V gene. The trim removed 3 bases at V and 1 base at J, leaving 7 bases unmatched. CDR3 DNA: TGTGCCAGCAGTTTCCTGACAGGGGCCAGTAACTATGGCTACACCTTC. Protein product: CASSFLTGASNYGYTF.

The chain joins TRBV28 to TRBJ1-5; D might be TRBD1 (5 bases). CDR3 size: 17 residues. Between the trimmed V and J ends, which lost 3 bases and 1 base, there was a span of 16 bases. Looked up from germline, CDR1 is MDHEN and CDR2 is SYDVKM. DNA for the CDR3: TGTGCCAGCAGTTTTAGCCAGGGCGTAGGGAGCAATCAGCCCCAGCATTTT. Protein product: CASSFSQGVGSNQPQHF.

The chain recombines TRBV28 with TRBJ2-1, with 8 positions matching TRBD1. Losses at the gene ends were 1 base for V and 7 bases for J; bases not matched to a gene: 3. The germline V gene has CDR1 MDHEN and CDR2 SYDVKM. The CDR3 covers 14 residues. CDR3 loop: CASSLFNRGNEQFF. CDR3 sequence (DNA): TGTGCCAGCAGTTTATTTAACAGGGGGAATGAGCAGTTCTTC.

The chain couples TRBV30 to TRBJ1-4; no clear D gene. Germline V gives CDR1 GTSNPN, CDR2 SVGIG (reference sequence). The CDR3 is 13 amino acids. V was trimmed by 1 base and J by 4 bases, leaving 7 bases between them. DNA of the CDR3: TGTGCCTGGAGTGCGGTCGTTAATGAAAAACTGTTTTTT. It codes for CAWSAVVNEKLFF.

The chain has TRBV11-2 and TRBJ1-5; D is possibly TRBD1 (5 bases). Germline loops: CDR1 SGHAT, CDR2 FQNNGV. V shed 1 base and J shed 9 bases, with 13 bases lying between them. This CDR3 is 14 amino acids long. CDR3 in DNA: TGTGCCAGCAGCTTAGGGGGCAGGGATAGGCCCCAGCATTTT. It specifies CASSLGGRDRPQHF.

The chain couples TRBV28 to TRBJ1-2; maybe TRBD1 (5 bases). V lost 5 bases, J lost 7 bases, and 11 bases lay in between. The CDR3 spans 12 residues. Germline V gene sequence: CDR1 MDHEN, CDR2 SYDVKM. The CDR3 DNA sequence: TGTGCCAGCAGTCCGGGGGTCGGTGGCTACACCTTC. This sequence encodes CASSPGVGGYTF.

The genes are TRBV7-8 and TRBJ2-1, with a weak D call TRBD2 (6 bases). Deletions cut 5 bases from V and 3 bases from J, with 14 bases between. The CDR3 loop spans 15 amino acids. The V gene's germline CDR1 is SGHVS and CDR2 FQNEAQ. The CDR3 DNA reads TGTGCCAGCAGCCCCCGGCTTAGCGGCTACAATGAGCAGTTCTTC. Its translation is CASSPRLSGYNEQFF.

The V and J genes are TRBV11-1 and TRBJ1-2; perhaps TRBD1 as D (6 bases). The CDR3 sequence is 14 residues long. The germline CDR1 and CDR2 sequences are SGHAT and FQDESV (reference sequence). Trimming stripped 2 bases from V and 8 bases from J, with 15 bases between. The chain's CDR3 is CASSLRLGGIGYTF. The CDR3 DNA is TGTGCCAGCAGCTTACGCTTAGGGGGAATCGGCTACACCTTC.

This clone appeared a single time. The chain links TRBV27 to TRBJ1-5; D is uncertain. This CDR3 spans 19 amino acids. Germline V lookup: CDR1 MNHEY, CDR2 SMNVEV (reference sequence). Trimming cost V 2 bases and J 5 bases, with 25 bases left between them. In DNA form, the CDR3 reads TGTGCCAGCAGTTTACCCTTGTTGCGGATTCGCGGCAATCATCAGCCCCAGCATTTT. It yields the protein CASSLPLLRIRGNHQPQHF.